This entry lists 5 T cell receptor beta chains sequenced from one sample in a study of cytomegalovirus exposure and HLA in healthy donors. 13 Jbeta primers and 60 Vbeta primers were used for the PCR. The table came from immunoSEQ multiplex PCR; TCRdb's copy has only in-frame clones and leaves some out. The sample records some 150,000 clones, 80% being singletons. The specimen was PBMCs. These receptors all come from a man aged 25-45 years in good health and CMV-seronegative.

The rearrangement joins TRBV5-1 to TRBJ1-6; 9 nucleotides match TRBD1. Germline assignment: CDR1 SGHRS and CDR2 YFSETQ. This CDR3 contains 14 residues. Unmatched junction bases numbered 6, after V lost 4 bases and J lost 10 bases. This CDR3 is CASSRGDRESPLHF. In DNA, the CDR3 is TGCGCCAGCAGCCGTGGGGACAGGGAATCACCCCTCCACTTT.

The chain recombines TRBV4-1 with TRBJ2-1; 10 bases map to TRBD2. From germline, CDR1 is MGHRA and CDR2 YSYEKL. This CDR3 comprises 17 residues. Trimming cost V 3 bases and J 5 bases; bases outside gene matches: 10. The CDR3 spells CASSHTSGASWDNEQFF. CDR3 in DNA: TGCGCCAGCAGCCATACTAGCGGGGCTAGTTGGGACAATGAGCAGTTCTTC.

The CDR3 DNA sequence: TGCGCCAGCAGCCAAGAGCACGGACTATATCCGTTCTTC. Amino acids: CASSQEHGLYPFF. This chain joins TRBV4-1 and TRBJ2-1, with a tentative D call TRBD2 (6 bases). The CDR3 contains 13 residues. V dropped 0 bases and J dropped 15 bases, with 15 bases sitting between them. The germline V gene has CDR1 MGHRA and CDR2 YSYEKL.

The gene calls are TRBV5-6 and TRBJ2-2, with 7 bases aligning to TRBD2. J gave up 1 base and V 0 bases, and 9 bases lay outside the gene matches. This CDR3 has 18 amino acids. Germline assignment: CDR1 SGHDT and CDR2 YYEEEE. The CDR3 bases are TGTGCCAGCAGCTTGGTATCCCTAGCGGTATTGAACACCGGGGAGCTGTTTTTT. Amino acids: CASSLVSLAVLNTGELFF.

This clone occurred a few times. V and J are TRBV4-2 and TRBJ2-3, with 14 positions matching TRBD2. J lost 3 bases, V lost 5 bases, and 7 bases had no gene match. The CDR3 contains 17 residues. Germline CDR1 reads LGHNA; CDR2 reads YNFKEQ. The CDR3 nucleotides read TGTGCCAGCAGCAACCTCGGGACTAGCGGGGGTACAGATACGCAGTATTTT. Protein product: CASSNLGTSGGTDTQYF.